Listed below are T cell receptor beta chains from one sample, sequenced in a study of beta chain features in type 1 diabetes. The method was immunoSEQ multiplex PCR; TCRdb's version includes in-frame clones alone and lacks a portion of them. Among about 470,000 clones listed, approximately 30% were seen once. The specimen sequenced was naive CD4+ T cells from blood. The receptors were gathered from a man between 18 and 29 years old in good health. Both conserved end residues are part of each CDR3. The order of the fields is clone size, D gene, J gene, V gene, CDR3 protein, CDR3 DNA. A D gene is named only where the DNA matches it firmly. Clone size is given for some rows only: seen once, a few or many times, or a class if the clone is expanded.

NA NA TRBJ2-2 TRBV7-2 CASSFRGPTNTGELFF TGTGCCAGCAGCTTCAGGGGACCAACGAACACCGGGGAGCTGTTTTTT
few NA TRBJ2-7 TRBV5-1 CASSFITTYEQYF TGCGCCAGCAGCTTCATCACCACCTACGAGCAGTACTTC
NA NA TRBJ2-3 TRBV20-1 CSLGRDTQYF TGCAGTCTCGGACGAGATACGCAGTATTTT
NA TRBD2 TRBJ2-7 TRBV7-2 CASSLVGGSNVYEQYF TGTGCCAGCAGCTTAGTGGGCGGGAGTAATGTATACGAGCAGTACTTC
NA NA TRBJ2-7 TRBV9 CASSVVPASEQYF TGTGCCAGCAGCGTAGTGCCGGCGAGTGAGCAGTACTTC
NA NA TRBJ1-1 TRBV29-1 CSVVFGGDTEAFF TGCAGCGTTGTTTTCGGGGGGGACACTGAAGCTTTCTTT
NA TRBD1 TRBJ2-1 TRBV13 CASSFGDRDADEQFF TGTGCCAGCAGCTTCGGGGACAGGGATGCCGATGAGCAGTTCTTC
NA TRBD1 TRBJ1-1 TRBV6-6 CASSYSGQGTEAFF TGTGCCAGCAGTTACTCTGGACAGGGCACTGAAGCTTTCTTT
NA TRBD1 TRBJ2-1 TRBV30 CAWNIDRGSYNEQFF TGTGCCTGGAATATAGACAGGGGGTCCTACAATGAGCAGTTCTTC
few TRBD1 TRBJ2-1 TRBV29-1 CSVEEWGAQGGSYNEQFF TGCAGCGTTGAAGAGTGGGGAGCACAGGGGGGTTCCTACAATGAGCAGTTCTTC
few NA TRBJ2-7 TRBV29-1 CSVERAGSSYEQYF TGCAGCGTTGAACGGGCGGGAAGCTCCTACGAGCAGTACTTC
NA NA TRBJ2-7 TRBV28 CASTTGQGGRALYF TGTGCCAGCACCACTGGACAGGGCGGGAGAGCTCTGTACTTC
NA TRBD1 TRBJ2-7 TRBV7-9 CASSLSGGLSSYEQYF TGTGCCAGCAGCTTGTCAGGGGGCTTGAGCTCCTACGAGCAGTACTTC
NA NA TRBJ2-1 TRBV7-2 CASSLDRNSYNEQFF TGTGCCAGCAGCTTGGACAGAAACTCCTACAATGAGCAGTTCTTC
NA TRBD1 TRBJ1-5 TRBV30 CAWSLTGGGQPQHF TGTGCCTGGAGTTTGACAGGGGGCGGGCAGCCCCAGCATTTT
NA NA TRBJ1-3 TRBV30 CAWSSGSHQGNTIYF TGTGCCTGGAGCAGCGGGTCCCATCAAGGAAACACCATATATTTT